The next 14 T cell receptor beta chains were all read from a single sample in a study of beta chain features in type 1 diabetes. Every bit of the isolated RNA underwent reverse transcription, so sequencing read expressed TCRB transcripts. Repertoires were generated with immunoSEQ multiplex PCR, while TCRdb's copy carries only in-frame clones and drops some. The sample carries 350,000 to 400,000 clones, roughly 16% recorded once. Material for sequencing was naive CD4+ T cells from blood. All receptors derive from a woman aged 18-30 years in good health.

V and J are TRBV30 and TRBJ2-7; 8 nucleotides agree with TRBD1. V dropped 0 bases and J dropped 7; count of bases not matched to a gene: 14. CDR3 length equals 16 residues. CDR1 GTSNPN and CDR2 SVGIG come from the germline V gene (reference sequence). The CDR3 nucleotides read TGTGCCTGGAGTGTATTGGGGGACAGGCCTTCACGGGAGCAGTACTTC. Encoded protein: CAWSVLGDRPSREQYF.

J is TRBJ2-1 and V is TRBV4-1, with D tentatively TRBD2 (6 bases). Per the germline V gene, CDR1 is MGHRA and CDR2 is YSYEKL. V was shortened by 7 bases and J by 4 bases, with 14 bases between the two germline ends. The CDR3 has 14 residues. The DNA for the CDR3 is TGCGCCAGCACCGACCTTAGCGGATACAATGAGCAGTTCTTC. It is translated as CASTDLSGYNEQFF.

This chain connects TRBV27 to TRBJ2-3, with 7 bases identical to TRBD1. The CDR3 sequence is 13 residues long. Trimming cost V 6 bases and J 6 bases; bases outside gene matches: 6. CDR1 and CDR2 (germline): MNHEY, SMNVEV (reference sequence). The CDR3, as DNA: TGTGCCAGCAGCAGACAGGGTGCGGATACGCAGTATTTT. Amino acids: CASSRQGADTQYF.

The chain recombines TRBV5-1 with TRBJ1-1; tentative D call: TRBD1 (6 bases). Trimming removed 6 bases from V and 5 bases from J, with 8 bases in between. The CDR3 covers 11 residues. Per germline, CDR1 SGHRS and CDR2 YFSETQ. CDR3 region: CASTDRTEAFF. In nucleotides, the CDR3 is TGCGCCAGCACCGACAGGACTGAAGCTTTCTTT.

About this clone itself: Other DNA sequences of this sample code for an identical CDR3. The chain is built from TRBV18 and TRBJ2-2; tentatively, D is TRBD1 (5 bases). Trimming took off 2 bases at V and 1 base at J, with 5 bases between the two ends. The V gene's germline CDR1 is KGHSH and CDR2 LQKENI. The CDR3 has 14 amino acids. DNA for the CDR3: TGTGCCAGCTCACCAGGACAGAACACCGGGGAGCTGTTTTTT. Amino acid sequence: CASSPGQNTGELFF.

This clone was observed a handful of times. This CDR3 reads CASSRAHRASNEQFF. In DNA, the CDR3 is TGTGCCAGCAGTCGGGCCCACAGGGCGAGCAATGAGCAGTTCTTC. The chain joins TRBV6-1 to TRBJ2-1, with a weak D call TRBD1 (6 bases). Germline V CDR1 and CDR2: MNHNS, SASEGT. The ends were cut back, 5 bases at V and 6 bases at J, with 17 bases in the middle. The CDR3 has 15 residues.

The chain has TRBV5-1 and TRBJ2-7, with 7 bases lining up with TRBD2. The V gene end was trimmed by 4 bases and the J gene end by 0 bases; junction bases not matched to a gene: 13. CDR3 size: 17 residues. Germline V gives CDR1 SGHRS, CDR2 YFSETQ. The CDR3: CASSPPGLADSSYEQYF. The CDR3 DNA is TGCGCCAGCAGCCCCCCCGGGCTAGCGGATAGCTCCTACGAGCAGTACTTC.

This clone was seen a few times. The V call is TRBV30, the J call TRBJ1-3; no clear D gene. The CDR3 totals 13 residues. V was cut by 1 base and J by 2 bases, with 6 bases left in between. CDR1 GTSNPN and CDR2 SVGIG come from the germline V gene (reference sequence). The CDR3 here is CAWSERAGNTIYF. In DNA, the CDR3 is TGTGCCTGGAGTGAAAGAGCTGGAAACACCATATATTTT.

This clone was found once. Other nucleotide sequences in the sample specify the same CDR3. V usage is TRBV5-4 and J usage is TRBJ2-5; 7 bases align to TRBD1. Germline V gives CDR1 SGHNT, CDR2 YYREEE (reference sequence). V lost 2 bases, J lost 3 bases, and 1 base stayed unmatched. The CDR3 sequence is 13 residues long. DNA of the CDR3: TGTGCCAGCAGCTTAGGGACAGAAGAGACCCAGTACTTC. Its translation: CASSLGTEETQYF.

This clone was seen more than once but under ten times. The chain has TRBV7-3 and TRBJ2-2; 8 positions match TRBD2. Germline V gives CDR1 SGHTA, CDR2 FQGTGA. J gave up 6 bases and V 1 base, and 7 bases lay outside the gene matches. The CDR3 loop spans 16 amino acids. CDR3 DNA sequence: TGTGCCAGCAGCTTAATGACGGGAGGGCCCGCCGGGGAGCTGTTTTTT. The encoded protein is CASSLMTGGPAGELFF. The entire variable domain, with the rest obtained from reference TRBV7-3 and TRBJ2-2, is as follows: GAGVSQTPSNKVTEKGKYVELRCDPISGHTALYWYRQSLGQGPEFLIYFQGTGAADDSGLPNDRFFAVRPEGSVSTLKIQRTERGDSAVYLCASSLMTGGPAGELFFGEGSRLTVL.

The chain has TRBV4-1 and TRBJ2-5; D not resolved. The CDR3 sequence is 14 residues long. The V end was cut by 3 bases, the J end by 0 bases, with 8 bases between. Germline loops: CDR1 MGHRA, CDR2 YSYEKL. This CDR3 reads CASSHLPHQETQYF. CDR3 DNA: TGCGCCAGCAGCCACCTCCCCCACCAAGAGACCCAGTACTTC.

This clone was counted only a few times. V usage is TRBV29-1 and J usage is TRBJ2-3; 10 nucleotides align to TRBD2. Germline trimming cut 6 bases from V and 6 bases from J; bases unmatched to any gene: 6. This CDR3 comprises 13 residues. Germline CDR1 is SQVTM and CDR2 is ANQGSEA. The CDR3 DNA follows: TGCAGCGTCGTAGCGGGAGGATTTGATACGCAGTATTTT. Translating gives CSVVAGGFDTQYF.

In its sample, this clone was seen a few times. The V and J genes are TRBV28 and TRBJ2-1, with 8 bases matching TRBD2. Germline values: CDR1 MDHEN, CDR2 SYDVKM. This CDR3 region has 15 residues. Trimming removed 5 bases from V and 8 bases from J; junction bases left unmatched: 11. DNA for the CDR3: TGTGCCAGCAGTAGCGGGACTAGTAAGGGTGATGAGCAGTTCTTC. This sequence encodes CASSSGTSKGDEQFF.

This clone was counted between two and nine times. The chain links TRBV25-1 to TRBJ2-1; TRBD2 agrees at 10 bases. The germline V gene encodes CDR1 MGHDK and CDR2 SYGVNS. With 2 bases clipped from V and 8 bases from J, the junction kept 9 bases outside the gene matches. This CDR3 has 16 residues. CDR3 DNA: TGTGCCAGCAGTGAACGGGCTAGCGGGAGTAACCATGAGCAGTTCTTC. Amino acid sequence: CASSERASGSNHEQFF.